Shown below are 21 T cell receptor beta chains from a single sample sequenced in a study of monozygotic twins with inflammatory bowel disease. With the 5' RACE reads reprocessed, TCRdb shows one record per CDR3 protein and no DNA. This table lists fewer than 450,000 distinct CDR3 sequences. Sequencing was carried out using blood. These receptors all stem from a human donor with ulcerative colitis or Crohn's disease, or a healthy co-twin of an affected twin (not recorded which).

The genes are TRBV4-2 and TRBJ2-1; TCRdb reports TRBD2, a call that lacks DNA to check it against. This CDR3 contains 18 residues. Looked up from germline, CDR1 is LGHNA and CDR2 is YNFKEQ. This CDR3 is CASSQGPSGGVGYNEQFF.

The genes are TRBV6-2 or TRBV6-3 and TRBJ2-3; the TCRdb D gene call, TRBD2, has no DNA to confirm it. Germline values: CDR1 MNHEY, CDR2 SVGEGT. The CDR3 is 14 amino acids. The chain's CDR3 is CAIEGGRRTDTQYF.

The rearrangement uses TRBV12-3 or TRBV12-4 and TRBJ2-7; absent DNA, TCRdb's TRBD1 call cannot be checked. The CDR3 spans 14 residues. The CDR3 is CASSLDRAYYEQYF.

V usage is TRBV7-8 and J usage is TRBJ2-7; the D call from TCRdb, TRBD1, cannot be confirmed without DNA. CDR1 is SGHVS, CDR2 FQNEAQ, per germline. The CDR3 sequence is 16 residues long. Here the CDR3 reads CASSLTTDRGLGEQYF.

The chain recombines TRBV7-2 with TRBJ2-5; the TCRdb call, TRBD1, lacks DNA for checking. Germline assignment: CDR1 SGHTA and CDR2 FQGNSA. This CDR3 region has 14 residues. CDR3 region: CASSLRQALETQYF.

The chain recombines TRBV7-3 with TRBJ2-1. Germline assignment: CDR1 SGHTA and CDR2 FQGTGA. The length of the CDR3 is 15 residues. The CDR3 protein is CASSSYGVEYNEQFF.

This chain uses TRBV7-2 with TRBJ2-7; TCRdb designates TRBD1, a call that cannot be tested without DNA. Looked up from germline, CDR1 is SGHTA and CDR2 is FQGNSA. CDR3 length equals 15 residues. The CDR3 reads CASSLRPDRIYEQYF.

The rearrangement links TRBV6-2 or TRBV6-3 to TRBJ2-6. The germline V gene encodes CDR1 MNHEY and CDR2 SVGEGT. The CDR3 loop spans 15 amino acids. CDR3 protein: CASSYVLSGANVLTF.

The CDR3 loop reads CATPEFWEPGANVLTF. The V call is TRBV24-1, the J call TRBJ2-6. Germline CDR1 and CDR2: KGHDR and SFDVKD. This CDR3 comprises 16 residues.

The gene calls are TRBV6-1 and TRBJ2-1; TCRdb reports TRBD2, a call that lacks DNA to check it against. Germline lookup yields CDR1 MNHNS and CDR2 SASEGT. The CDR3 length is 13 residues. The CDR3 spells CASTGTFYNEQFF.

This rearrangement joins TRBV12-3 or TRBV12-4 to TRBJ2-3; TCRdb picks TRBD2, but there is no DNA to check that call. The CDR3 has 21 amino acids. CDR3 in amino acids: CASSSVPLWAGGSRSTDTQYF.

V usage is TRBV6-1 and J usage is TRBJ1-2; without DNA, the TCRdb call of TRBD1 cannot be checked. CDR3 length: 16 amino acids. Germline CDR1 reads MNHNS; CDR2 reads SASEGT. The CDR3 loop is CASSQSTGGVGYGYTF.

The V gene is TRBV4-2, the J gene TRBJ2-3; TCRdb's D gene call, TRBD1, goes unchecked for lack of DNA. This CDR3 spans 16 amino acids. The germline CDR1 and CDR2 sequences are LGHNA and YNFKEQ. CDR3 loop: CASSPVRGGRGGTQYF.

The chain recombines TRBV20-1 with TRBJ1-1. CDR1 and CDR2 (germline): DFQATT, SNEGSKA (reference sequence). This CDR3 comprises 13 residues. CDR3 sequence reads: CSASLRRTPEAFF.

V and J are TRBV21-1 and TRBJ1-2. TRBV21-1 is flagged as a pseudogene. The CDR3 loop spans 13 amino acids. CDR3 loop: CASSKARYYGYTF.

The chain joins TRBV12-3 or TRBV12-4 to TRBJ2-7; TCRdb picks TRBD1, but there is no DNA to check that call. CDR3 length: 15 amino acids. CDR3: CASSYTDPPRSEQYF.

The CDR3 sequence: CASSADRLAGGPYEQYF. The gene calls are TRBV9 and TRBJ2-7; TCRdb names TRBD2, which stays unverified in the absence of DNA. The germline CDR1 and CDR2 sequences are SGDLS and YYNGEE. This CDR3 is built from 17 residues.

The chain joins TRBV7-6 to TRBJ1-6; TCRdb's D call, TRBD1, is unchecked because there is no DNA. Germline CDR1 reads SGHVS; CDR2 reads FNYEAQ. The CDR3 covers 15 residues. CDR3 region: CASSLGAGYNSPLHF.

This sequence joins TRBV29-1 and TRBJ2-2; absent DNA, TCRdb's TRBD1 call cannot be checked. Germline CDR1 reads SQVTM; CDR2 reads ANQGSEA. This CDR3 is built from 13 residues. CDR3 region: CSVAGGNTGELFF.

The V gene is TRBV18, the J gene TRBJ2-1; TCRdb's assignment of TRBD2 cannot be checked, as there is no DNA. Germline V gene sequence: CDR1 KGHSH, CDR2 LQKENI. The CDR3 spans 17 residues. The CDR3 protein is CASSRRSAGDPYNEQFF.

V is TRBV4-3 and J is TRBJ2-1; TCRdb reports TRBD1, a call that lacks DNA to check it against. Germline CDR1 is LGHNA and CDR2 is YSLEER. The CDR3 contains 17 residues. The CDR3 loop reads CASSHNVGGEIYNEQFF.